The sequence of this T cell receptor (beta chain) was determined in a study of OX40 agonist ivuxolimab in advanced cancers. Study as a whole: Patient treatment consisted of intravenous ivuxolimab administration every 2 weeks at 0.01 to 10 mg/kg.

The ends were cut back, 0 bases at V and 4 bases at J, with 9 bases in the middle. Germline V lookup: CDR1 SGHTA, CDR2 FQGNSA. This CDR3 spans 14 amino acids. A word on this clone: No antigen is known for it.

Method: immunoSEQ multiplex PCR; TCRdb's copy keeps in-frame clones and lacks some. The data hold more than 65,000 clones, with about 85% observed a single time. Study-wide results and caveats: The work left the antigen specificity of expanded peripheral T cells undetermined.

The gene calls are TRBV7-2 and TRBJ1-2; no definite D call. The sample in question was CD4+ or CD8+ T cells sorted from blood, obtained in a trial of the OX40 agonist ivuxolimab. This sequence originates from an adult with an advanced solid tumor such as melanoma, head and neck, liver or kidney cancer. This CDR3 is CASSLANGAYGYTF. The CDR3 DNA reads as TGTGCCAGCAGCTTAGCGAACGGAGCCTATGGCTACACCTTC.